Included here is one T cell receptor (beta chain) sequence, with context. As originally analysed: Estimation of nucleated cell counts was performed using reference gene primer amplification. The repertoire was sequenced with immunoSEQ multiplex PCR; TCRdb's copy has only in-frame clones and lacks some. That table furnishes V, J and clone size, whereas the DNA furnished D and trimming. The sample has over 200,000 clones, around nine tenths seen once. CDR3 length equals 15 residues. The V segment lost 2 bases and the J segment 3 bases; nucleotides outside the gene matches: 3. Per germline, CDR1 ENHRY and CDR2 SYGVKD. This sample is part of a study of blood T cell repertoires in COVID-19.

The chain is built from TRBV10-3 and TRBJ2-5; the match to TRBD1 covers 10 bases. Sequenced sample: peripheral blood. The receptor comes from a woman between 18 and 30 years old who had recovered from COVID-19. The CDR3 spells CAISEGQGGKETQYF. Here the CDR3 DNA reads TGTGCCATCAGTGAGGGACAGGGGGGAAAAGAGACCCAGTACTTC.